The 20 T cell receptor beta chains below come from one sample, sequenced in a study of blood T cell repertoires in COVID-19. The protocol was immunoSEQ multiplex PCR, while the TCRdb copy is restricted to in-frame clones and leaves out a portion. The table has fewer than 15,000 clones, approximately 91% seen once. Sequences were obtained from peripheral blood. These receptor sequences come from a woman in her 70s with active COVID-19.

In DNA, the CDR3 is TGTGCCAGCAGTTTCAGGGACAGGGGAGACACTGAAGCTTTCTTT. This encodes CASSFRDRGDTEAFF. This rearrangement joins TRBV28 to TRBJ1-1; 10 bases fit TRBD1. Trimming took 3 bases from V and 3 from J; bases not matched to a gene: 4. Germline CDR1 and CDR2: MDHEN and SYDVKM. This CDR3 contains 15 residues.

V and J are TRBV30 and TRBJ2-7; 8 bases line up with TRBD2. Germline V gene sequence: CDR1 GTSNPN, CDR2 SVGIG (reference sequence). This CDR3 is built from 15 residues. V dropped 1 base and J dropped 7; count of bases not matched to a gene: 12. CDR3 in DNA: TGTGCCTGGAGTGCCCTCGGGACTAGTCATCAGGAGCAGTACTTC. Translated, it gives CAWSALGTSHQEQYF.

This rearrangement joins TRBV6-2 or TRBV6-3 to TRBJ2-7; TRBD1 agrees at 8 bases. Germline trimming cut 5 bases from V and 2 bases from J; bases unmatched to any gene: 5. This CDR3 comprises 14 residues. Germline V gene data show CDR1 as MNHEY and CDR2 as SVGEGT. DNA of the CDR3: TGTGCCAGCAGTCGGACAGGGCGAGCCTACGAGCAGTACTTC. It is translated as CASSRTGRAYEQYF.

The table lists this clone with a few counts. Here the CDR3 reads CASSGDSLGYGYTF. The CDR3 coding sequence is TGTGCCAGCAGCGGGGACTCGCTTGGGTATGGCTACACCTTC. This rearrangement joins TRBV6-5 to TRBJ1-2; tentative D call: TRBD1 (5 bases). The CDR3 has 14 residues. V was shortened by 6 bases and J by 5 bases, with 16 bases between the two germline ends. CDR1 is MNHEY and CDR2 is SVGAGI in the germline V gene.

The chain recombines TRBV7-3 with TRBJ2-3; the match to TRBD2 covers 8 bases. There are 16 residues in the CDR3. Germline CDR1 and CDR2: SGHTA and FQGTGA. With 1 base clipped from V and 2 bases from J, the junction kept 5 bases outside the gene matches. CDR3 loop: CASSLSAGGVTDTQYF. CDR3 bases: TGTGCCAGCAGCTTAAGCGCGGGAGGAGTCACAGATACGCAGTATTTT. Complete variable domain (other parts from reference TRBV7-3 and TRBJ2-3): GAGVSQTPSNKVTEKGKYVELRCDPISGHTALYWYRQSLGQGPEFLIYFQGTGAADDSGLPNDRFFAVRPEGSVSTLKIQRTERGDSAVYLCASSLSAGGVTDTQYFGPGTRLTVL.

This sequence joins TRBV10-1 and TRBJ2-5; TRBD1 is a possible D gene (5 bases). The length of the CDR3 is 15 residues. Germline assignment: CDR1 WNHNN and CDR2 SYGVQD (reference sequence). With 0 bases removed from V and 4 bases from J, the gap between germline ends came to 12 bases. CDR3 sequence (DNA): TGCGCCAGCAGTGAGTCACGGTCAGGGCGAGAGACCCAGTACTTC. Translating gives CASSESRSGRETQYF.

CDR3 DNA sequence: TGCAGTGCTAGGGCCAATGAGCAGTTCTTC. Translated, it gives CSARANEQFF. J is TRBJ2-1 and V is TRBV20-1; D unresolved. Trimming left V 3 bases short and J 6 bases short, with 3 bases between. Looked up from germline, CDR1 is DFQATT and CDR2 is SNEGSKA (reference sequence). CDR3 length: 10 residues.

The chain joins TRBV7-2 to TRBJ2-5; D is perhaps TRBD1 (6 bases). V was pared by 1 base and J by 5 bases, with 11 bases between. This CDR3 comprises 14 residues. CDR1 and CDR2 from the germline V gene are SGHTA and FQGNSA. DNA of the CDR3: TGTGCCAGCAGCTTAGGACTCCAGGGGGAGACCCAGTACTTC. It yields the protein CASSLGLQGETQYF.

This rearrangement joins TRBV5-1 to TRBJ2-7; 16 bases align to TRBD2. Germline V CDR1 and CDR2: SGHRS, YFSETQ. The ends lost 4 bases at V and 5 bases at J; junction bases unmatched: 3. The CDR3 spans 15 residues. The CDR3 region has the DNA TGCGCCAGCAGCCCGGGACTAGCGGGAGGGGACGAGCAGTACTTC. This sequence encodes CASSPGLAGGDEQYF.

Concerning this clone: The junction shows a germline mismatch at one end, possibly a read error. This chain links TRBV2 with TRBJ2-7, with TRBD2 identical over 12 bases. The CDR3 runs to 13 residues. CDR1 and CDR2 from the germline V gene are SNHLY and FYNNEI. The CDR3 here is CASREGLAGPLDF. In DNA, the CDR3 is TGTGCCAGCAGAGAAGGACTAGCGGGACCTCTCGACTTC.

The chain carries TRBV18 and TRBJ2-7; the D gene is possibly TRBD1 (5 bases). Germline loops: CDR1 KGHSH, CDR2 LQKENI. The CDR3 has 15 amino acids. V lost 3 bases and J lost 0, with 12 bases in between. The CDR3 DNA follows: TGTGCCAGCTCACCTTCGACAGAGAGCTCCTACGAGCAGTACTTC. Translation: CASSPSTESSYEQYF. The variable domain in full, with the rest retrieved from reference TRBV18 and TRBJ2-7, is NAGVMQNPRHLVRRRGQEARLRCSPMKGHSHVYWYRQLPEEGLKFMVYLQKENIIDESGMPKERFSAEFPKEGPSILRIQQVVRGDSAAYFCASSPSTESSYEQYFGPGTRLTVT.

This chain uses TRBV4-1 with TRBJ2-7, with 8 positions matching TRBD1. The trim removed 5 bases at V and 4 bases at J, leaving 7 bases unmatched. The CDR3 covers 14 residues. Per germline, CDR1 MGHRA and CDR2 YSYEKL. In DNA form, the CDR3 reads TGCGCCAGCAGCAGCGGACAGGGCGAGTACGAGCAGTACTTC. This sequence encodes CASSSGQGEYEQYF.

The rearrangement links TRBV7-9 to TRBJ2-5, with 11 bases matching TRBD2. Germline CDR1 is SEHNR and CDR2 is FQNEAQ (reference sequence). V lost 5 bases and J lost 5; bases outside the gene matches: 7. There are 15 residues in the CDR3. CDR3 nucleotides: TGTGCCAGCAGCCCGTTAGCGGGAGGGCTGGAGACCCAGTACTTC. Its translation: CASSPLAGGLETQYF.

The chain employs TRBV7-2 and TRBJ2-7, with D possibly matching TRBD2 (6 bases). The V gene lost 0 bases and the J gene lost 2 bases, with 14 bases spanning the gap. The CDR3 is 16 residues long. The germline V gene encodes CDR1 SGHTA and CDR2 FQGNSA. The CDR3 protein is CASSLALVADTYEQYF. CDR3 coding DNA: TGTGCCAGCAGCTTAGCGCTGGTAGCGGATACCTACGAGCAGTACTTC.

The chain combines TRBV5-1 with TRBJ1-4; tentatively, D is TRBD1 (6 bases). Trimming cost V 4 bases and J 7 bases, with 17 bases left between them. Looked up from germline, CDR1 is SGHRS and CDR2 is YFSETQ. This CDR3 is 15 amino acids long. The CDR3, as DNA: TGCGCCAGCAGCGCTACACAGGGCGAAGCTGAAAAACTGTTTTTT. Translating gives CASSATQGEAEKLFF.

This rearrangement joins TRBV3-1 (or the pseudogene TRBV3-2) to TRBJ1-3; D ambiguous. Germline V gene data show CDR1 as LGHDT and CDR2 as YNNKEL (reference sequence). Trimming stripped 1 base from V and 4 bases from J, with 5 bases between. The CDR3 is 13 residues long. The DNA for the CDR3 is TGTGCCAGCAGCCAAGGGCAGGGAAACACCATATATTTT. As protein: CASSQGQGNTIYF.

This chain connects TRBV18 to TRBJ2-7, with 10 bases matching TRBD2. V lost 1 base and J lost 6; bases outside the gene matches: 12. There are 17 residues in the CDR3. Germline-derived CDR1 and CDR2 are KGHSH and LQKENI. The CDR3 DNA sequence: TGTGCCAGCTCACCACGGACTGCGGGACTAGCGAATGCCGAGCAGTACTTC. It is translated as CASSPRTAGLANAEQYF.

This sequence joins TRBV29-1 and TRBJ2-7, with D maybe TRBD2 (5 bases). Trimming took off 5 bases at V and 5 bases at J, with 10 bases between the two ends. CDR1 and CDR2 (germline): SQVTM, ANQGSEA. The CDR3 sequence is 11 residues long. CDR3 amino acids: CSVKGVHEQYF. In DNA, the CDR3 is TGCAGCGTTAAGGGAGTCCACGAGCAGTACTTC.

This clone has just one count. This sequence joins TRBV6-1 and TRBJ2-1; a weak D match, TRBD1 (6 bases). The CDR3 consists of 15 residues. Germline lookup yields CDR1 MNHNS and CDR2 SASEGT. Between the trimmed V and J ends, which lost 1 base and 2 bases, there was a span of 9 bases. In nucleotides, the CDR3 is TGTGCCAGCAGTGAAGACAGGGACCCCTACAATGAGCAGTTCTTC. Translated: CASSEDRDPYNEQFF.

This sequence joins TRBV7-9 and TRBJ2-1; TRBD1 is a possible D gene (5 bases). Germline V gives CDR1 SEHNR, CDR2 FQNEAQ (reference sequence). The ends were cut back, 1 base at V and 9 bases at J, with 10 bases in the middle. The CDR3 sequence is 13 residues long. The CDR3 reads CASSLEGPSEQFF. CDR3 bases: TGTGCCAGCAGCTTAGAGGGGCCAAGTGAGCAGTTCTTC. The full variable domain, with the rest looked up from reference TRBV7-9 and TRBJ2-1, is DTGVSQNPRHKITKRGQNVTFRCDPISEHNRLYWYRQTLGQGPEFLTYFQNEAQLEKSRLLSDRFSAERPKGSFSTLEIQRTEQGDSAMYLCASSLEGPSEQFFGPGTRLTVL.